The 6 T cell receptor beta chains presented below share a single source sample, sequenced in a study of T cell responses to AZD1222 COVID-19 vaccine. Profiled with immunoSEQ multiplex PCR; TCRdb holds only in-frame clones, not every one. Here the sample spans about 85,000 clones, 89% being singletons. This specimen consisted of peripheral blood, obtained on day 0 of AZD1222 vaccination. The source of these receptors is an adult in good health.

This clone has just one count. For the CDR3, the DNA is TGTGCCAGCACCCCAGGGGCGGGTGGGGCCCAGTACTTC. It translates to CASTPGAGGAQYF. This chain joins TRBV6-5 and TRBJ2-5; D possibly corresponds to TRBD1 (6 bases). This CDR3 comprises 13 residues. V was shortened by 7 bases and J by 9 bases, with 18 bases between the two germline ends. Germline CDR1 reads MNHEY; CDR2 reads SVGAGI.

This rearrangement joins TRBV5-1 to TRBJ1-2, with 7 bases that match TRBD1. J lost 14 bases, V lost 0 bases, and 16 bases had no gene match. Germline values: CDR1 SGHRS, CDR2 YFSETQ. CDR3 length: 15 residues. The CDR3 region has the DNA TGCGCCAGCAGCTTGGAAGCCAGGACAGGAATAGTCGGGACCTTC. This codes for CASSLEARTGIVGTF.

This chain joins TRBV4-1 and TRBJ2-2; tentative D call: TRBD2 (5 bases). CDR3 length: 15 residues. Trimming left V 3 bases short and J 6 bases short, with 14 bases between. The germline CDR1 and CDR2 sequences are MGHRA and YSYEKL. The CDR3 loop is CASSHSPKAAGELFF. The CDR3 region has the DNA TGCGCCAGCAGCCACTCACCCAAAGCGGCCGGGGAGCTGTTTTTT.

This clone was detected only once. The CDR3 loop is CASSFHAGGLTDTQYF. The CDR3 nucleotides read TGTGCCAGCAGCTTCCACGCGGGGGGGCTGACAGATACGCAGTATTTT. The J gene is TRBJ2-3, the V gene TRBV5-4; 9 bases are a match to TRBD2. CDR1 is SGHNT, CDR2 YYREEE, per germline (reference sequence). The CDR3 covers 16 residues. With V trimmed by 2 bases and J by 3 bases, 7 bases remained unmatched.

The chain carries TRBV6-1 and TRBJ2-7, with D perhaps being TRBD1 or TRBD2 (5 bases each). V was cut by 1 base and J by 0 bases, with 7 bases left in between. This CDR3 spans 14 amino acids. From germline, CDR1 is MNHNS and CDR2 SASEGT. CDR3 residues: CASSEVGTSYEQYF. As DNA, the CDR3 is TGTGCCAGCAGTGAAGTCGGGACCTCCTACGAGCAGTACTTC.

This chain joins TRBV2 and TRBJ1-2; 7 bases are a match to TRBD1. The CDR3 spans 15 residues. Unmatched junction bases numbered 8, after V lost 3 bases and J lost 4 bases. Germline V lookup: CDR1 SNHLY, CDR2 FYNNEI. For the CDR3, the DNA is TGTGCCAGCAGTGAGACAGGGCTCCAAACCTATGGCTACACCTTC. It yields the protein CASSETGLQTYGYTF.